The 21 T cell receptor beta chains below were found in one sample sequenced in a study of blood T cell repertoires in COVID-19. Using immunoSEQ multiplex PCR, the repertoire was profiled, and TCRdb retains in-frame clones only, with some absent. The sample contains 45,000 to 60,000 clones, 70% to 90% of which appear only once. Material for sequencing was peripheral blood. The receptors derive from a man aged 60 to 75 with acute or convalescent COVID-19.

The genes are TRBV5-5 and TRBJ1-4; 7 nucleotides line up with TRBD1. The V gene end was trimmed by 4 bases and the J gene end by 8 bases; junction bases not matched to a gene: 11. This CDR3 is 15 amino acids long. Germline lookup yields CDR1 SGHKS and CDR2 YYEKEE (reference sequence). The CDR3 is CASSQEPTRGEKLFF. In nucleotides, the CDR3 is TGTGCCAGCAGCCAGGAACCTACCAGGGGGGAAAAACTGTTTTTT.

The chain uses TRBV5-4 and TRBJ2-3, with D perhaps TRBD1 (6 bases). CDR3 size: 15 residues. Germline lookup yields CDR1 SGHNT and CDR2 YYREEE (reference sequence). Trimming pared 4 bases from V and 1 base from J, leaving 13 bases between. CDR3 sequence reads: CASSHRDGGTDTQYF. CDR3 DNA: TGTGCCAGCAGCCACAGGGATGGAGGCACAGATACGCAGTATTTT. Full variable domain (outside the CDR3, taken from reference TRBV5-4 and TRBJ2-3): ETGVTQSPTHLIKTRGQQVTLRCSSQSGHNTVSWYQQALGQGPQFIFQYYREEENGRGNFPPRFSGLQFPNYSSELNVNALELDDSALYLCASSHRDGGTDTQYFGPGTRLTVL.

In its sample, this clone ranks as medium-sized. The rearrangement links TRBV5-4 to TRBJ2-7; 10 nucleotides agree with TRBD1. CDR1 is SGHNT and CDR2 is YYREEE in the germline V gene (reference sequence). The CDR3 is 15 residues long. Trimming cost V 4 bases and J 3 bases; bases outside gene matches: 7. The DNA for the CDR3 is TGTGCCAGCAGCCCCCGGGACAGGGGTTTCTACGAGCAGTACTTC. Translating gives CASSPRDRGFYEQYF.

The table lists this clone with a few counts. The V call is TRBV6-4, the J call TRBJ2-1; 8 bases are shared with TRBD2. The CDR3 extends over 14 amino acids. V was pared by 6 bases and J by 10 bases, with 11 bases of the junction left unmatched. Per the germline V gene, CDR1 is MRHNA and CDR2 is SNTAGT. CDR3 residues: CASREAGALREQFF. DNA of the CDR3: TGTGCCAGCAGGGAAGCGGGAGCCCTCAGGGAGCAGTTCTTC.

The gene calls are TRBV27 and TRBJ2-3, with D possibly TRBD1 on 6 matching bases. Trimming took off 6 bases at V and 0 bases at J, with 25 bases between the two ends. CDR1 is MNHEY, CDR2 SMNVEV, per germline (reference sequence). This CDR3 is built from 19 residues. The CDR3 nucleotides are TGTGCCAGCAGGAACGCCGCTACCGGGACACAAGCTAGCACAGATACGCAGTATTTT. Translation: CASRNAATGTQASTDTQYF.

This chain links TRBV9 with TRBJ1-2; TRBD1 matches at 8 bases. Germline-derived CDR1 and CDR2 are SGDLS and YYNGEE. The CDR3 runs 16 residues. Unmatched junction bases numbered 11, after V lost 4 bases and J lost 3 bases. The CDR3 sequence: CASSPDPWTGHYGYTF. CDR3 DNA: TGTGCCAGCAGCCCAGACCCGTGGACAGGGCACTATGGCTACACCTTC.

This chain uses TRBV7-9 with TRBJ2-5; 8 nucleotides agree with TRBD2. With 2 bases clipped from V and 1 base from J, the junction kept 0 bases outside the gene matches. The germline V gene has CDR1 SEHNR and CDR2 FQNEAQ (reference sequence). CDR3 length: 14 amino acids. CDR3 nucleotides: TGTGCCAGCAGCTTAAGCGGGGGCCAAGAGACCCAGTACTTC. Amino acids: CASSLSGGQETQYF. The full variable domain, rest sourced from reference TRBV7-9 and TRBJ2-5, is DTGVSQNPRHKITKRGQNVTFRCDPISEHNRLYWYRQTLGQGPEFLTYFQNEAQLEKSRLLSDRFSAERPKGSFSTLEIQRTEQGDSAMYLCASSLSGGQETQYFGPGTRLLVL.

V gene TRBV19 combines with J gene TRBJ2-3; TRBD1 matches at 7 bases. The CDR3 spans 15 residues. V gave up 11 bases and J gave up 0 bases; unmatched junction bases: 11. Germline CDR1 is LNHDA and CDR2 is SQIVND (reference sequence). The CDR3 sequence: CACGQADKSTDTQYF. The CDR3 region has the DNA TGTGCCTGTGGACAGGCCGATAAAAGCACAGATACGCAGTATTTT.

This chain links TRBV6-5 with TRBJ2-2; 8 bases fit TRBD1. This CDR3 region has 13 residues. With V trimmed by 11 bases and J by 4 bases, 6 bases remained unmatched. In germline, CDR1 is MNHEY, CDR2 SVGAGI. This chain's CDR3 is CAGQGPLTGELFF. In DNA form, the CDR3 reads TGTGCCGGACAGGGCCCCCTCACCGGGGAGCTGTTTTTT.

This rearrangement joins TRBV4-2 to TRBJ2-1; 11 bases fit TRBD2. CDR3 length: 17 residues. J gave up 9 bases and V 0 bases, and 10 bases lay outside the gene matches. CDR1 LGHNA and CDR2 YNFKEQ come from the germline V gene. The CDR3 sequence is CASSQDQTSGVGGEQFF. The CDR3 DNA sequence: TGTGCCAGCAGCCAAGATCAGACTAGCGGGGTAGGTGGTGAGCAGTTCTTC.

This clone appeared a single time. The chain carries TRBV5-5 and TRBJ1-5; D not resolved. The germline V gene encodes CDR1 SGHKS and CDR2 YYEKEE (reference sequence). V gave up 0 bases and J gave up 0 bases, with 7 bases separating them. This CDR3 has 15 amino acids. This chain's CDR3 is CASSLAGNSNQPQHF. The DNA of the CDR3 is TGTGCCAGCAGCTTGGCGGGGAATAGCAATCAGCCCCAGCATTTT. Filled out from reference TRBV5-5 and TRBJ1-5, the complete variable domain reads DAGVTQSPTHLIKTRGQQVTLRCSPISGHKSVSWYQQVLGQGPQFIFQYYEKEERGRGNFPDRFSARQFPNYSSELNVNALLLGDSALYLCASSLAGNSNQPQHFGDGTRLSIL.

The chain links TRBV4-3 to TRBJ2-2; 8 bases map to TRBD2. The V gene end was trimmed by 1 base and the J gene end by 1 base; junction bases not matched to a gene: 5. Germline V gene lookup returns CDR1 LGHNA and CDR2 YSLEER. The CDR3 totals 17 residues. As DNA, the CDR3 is TGCGCCAGCAGCCAAGTTCCGGGACTAGGGAACACCGGGGAGCTGTTTTTT. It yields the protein CASSQVPGLGNTGELFF.

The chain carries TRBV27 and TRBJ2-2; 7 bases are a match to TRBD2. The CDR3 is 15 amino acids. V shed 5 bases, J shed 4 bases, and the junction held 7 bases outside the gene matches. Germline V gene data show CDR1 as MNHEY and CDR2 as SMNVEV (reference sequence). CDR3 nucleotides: TGTGCCAGCAGTGCGTCCGGGACTACCACCGGGGAGCTGTTTTTT. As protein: CASSASGTTTGELFF.

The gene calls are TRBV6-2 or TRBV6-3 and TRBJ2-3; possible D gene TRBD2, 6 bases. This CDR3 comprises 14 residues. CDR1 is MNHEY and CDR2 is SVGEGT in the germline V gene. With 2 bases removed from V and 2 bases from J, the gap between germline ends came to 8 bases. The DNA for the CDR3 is TGTGCCAGCAGTTACGGCGGGACCACAGATACGCAGTATTTT. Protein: CASSYGGTTDTQYF.

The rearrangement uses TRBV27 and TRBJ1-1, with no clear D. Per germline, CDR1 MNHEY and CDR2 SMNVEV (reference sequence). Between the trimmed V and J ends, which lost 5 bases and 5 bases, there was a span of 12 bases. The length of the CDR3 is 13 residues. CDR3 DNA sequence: TGTGCCAGCAGTCCCAGTCGAAAGACTGAAGCTTTCTTT. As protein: CASSPSRKTEAFF.

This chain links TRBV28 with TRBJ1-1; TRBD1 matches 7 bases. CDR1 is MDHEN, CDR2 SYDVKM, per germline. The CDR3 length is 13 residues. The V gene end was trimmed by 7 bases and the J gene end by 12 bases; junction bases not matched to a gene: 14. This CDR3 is CASTLPQGGETFF. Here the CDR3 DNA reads TGTGCCAGCACCCTACCCCAGGGGGGAGAGACTTTCTTT. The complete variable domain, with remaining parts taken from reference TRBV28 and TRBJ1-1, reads DVKVTQSSRYLVKRTGEKVFLECVQDMDHENMFWYRQDPGLGLRLIYFSYDVKMKEKGDIPEGYSVSREKKERFSLILESASTNQTSMYLCASTLPQGGETFFGQGTRLTVV.

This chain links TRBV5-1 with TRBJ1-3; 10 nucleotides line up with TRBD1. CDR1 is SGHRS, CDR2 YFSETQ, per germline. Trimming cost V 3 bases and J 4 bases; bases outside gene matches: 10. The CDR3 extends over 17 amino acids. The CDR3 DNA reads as TGCGCCAGCAGCTCAACCGGGACAGGGGCGACGGGAAACACCATATATTTT. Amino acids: CASSSTGTGATGNTIYF.

The CDR3 DNA is TGTGCCAGCACCCAGGGTTCCTATTACAATGAGCAGTTCTTC. This codes for CASTQGSYYNEQFF. V gene TRBV2 combines with J gene TRBJ2-1, with D tentatively TRBD1 (5 bases). V shed 7 bases and J shed 4 bases, with 14 bases lying between them. Germline CDR1 and CDR2: SNHLY and FYNNEI. CDR3 length: 14 residues. The full variable domain, completed using reference TRBV2 and TRBJ2-1, is EPEVTQTPSHQVTQMGQEVILRCVPISNHLYFYWYRQILGQKVEFLVSFYNNEISEKSEIFDDQFSVERPDGSNFTLKIRSTKLEDSAMYFCASTQGSYYNEQFFGPGTRLTVL.

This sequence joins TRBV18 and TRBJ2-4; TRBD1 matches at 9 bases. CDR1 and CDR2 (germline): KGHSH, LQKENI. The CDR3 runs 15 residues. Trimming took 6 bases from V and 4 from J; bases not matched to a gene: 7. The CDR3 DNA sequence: TGTGCCAGCTCTGCGGACAGGGGAACTAAAAACATTCAGTACTTC. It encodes CASSADRGTKNIQYF.

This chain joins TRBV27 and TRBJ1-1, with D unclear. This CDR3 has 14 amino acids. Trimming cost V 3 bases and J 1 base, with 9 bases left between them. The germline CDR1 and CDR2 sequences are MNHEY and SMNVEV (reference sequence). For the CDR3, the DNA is TGTGCCAGCAGTTTCGGACGGGGGAACACTGAAGCTTTCTTT. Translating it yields CASSFGRGNTEAFF.

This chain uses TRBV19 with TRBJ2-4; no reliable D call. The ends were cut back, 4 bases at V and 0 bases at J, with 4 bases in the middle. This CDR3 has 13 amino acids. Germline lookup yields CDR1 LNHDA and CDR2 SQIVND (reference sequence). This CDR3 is CASSTGAKNIQYF. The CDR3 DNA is TGTGCCAGTAGTACAGGAGCCAAAAACATTCAGTACTTC.